The text below deals with one T cell receptor beta chain. The data were obtained in a study of T cell changes during pregnancy in multiple sclerosis. The CDR3 has 14 residues. Trimming removed 1 base from V and 3 bases from J, with 11 bases in between. The germline V gene has CDR1 SGHNT and CDR2 YYREEE (reference sequence). TCRdb's table, derived via immunoSEQ multiplex PCR, lists solely in-frame clones and lacks some. The sample yields about 64,000 clones, roughly 89% seen once. Here the sequenced sample was peripheral blood, taken in the second trimester of pregnancy. The source of this sequence is a female donor with multiple sclerosis, enrolled in a pregnancy study. This chain joins TRBV5-4 and TRBJ2-7; tentative D call: TRBD2 (6 bases). The CDR3 is CASSLWDWGYEQYF. The CDR3 DNA sequence: TGTGCCAGCAGCTTGTGGGACTGGGGCTACGAGCAGTACTTC.